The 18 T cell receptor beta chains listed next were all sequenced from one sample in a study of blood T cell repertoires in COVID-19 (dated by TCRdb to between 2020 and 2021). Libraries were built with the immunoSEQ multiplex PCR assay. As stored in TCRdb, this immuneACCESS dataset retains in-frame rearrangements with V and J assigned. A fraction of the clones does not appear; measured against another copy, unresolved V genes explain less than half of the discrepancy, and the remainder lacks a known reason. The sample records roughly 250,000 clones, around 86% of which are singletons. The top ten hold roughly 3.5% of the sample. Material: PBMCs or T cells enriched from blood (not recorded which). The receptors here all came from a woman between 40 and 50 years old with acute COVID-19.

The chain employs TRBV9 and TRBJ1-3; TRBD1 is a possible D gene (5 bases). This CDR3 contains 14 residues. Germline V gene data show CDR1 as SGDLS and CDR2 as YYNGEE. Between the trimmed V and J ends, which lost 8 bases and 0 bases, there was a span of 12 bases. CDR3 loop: CASRGSLSGNTIYF. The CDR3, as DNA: TGTGCCAGTAGGGGCAGTCTCTCTGGAAACACCATATATTTT.

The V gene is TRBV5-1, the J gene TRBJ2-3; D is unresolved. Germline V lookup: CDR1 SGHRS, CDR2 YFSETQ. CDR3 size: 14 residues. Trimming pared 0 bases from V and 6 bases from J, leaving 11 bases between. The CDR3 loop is CASSLARLADTQYF. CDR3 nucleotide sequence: TGCGCCAGCAGCTTGGCCAGACTGGCGGATACGCAGTATTTT.

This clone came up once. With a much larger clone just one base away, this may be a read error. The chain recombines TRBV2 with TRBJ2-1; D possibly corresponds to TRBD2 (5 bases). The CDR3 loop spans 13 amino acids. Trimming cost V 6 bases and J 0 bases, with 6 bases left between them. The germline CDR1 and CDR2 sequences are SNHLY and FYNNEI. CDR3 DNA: TGTGCCAGCAGGGGGAGCTCCTACAATGAGCAGTTCTTC. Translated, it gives CASRGSSYNEQFF.

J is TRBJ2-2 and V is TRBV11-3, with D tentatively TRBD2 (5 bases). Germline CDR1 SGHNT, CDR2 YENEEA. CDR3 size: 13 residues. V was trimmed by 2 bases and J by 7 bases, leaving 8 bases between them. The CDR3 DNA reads TGTGCCAGCAGCTTATGGGGAGACGGGGAGCTGTTTTTT. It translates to CASSLWGDGELFF. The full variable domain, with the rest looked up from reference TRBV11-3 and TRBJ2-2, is EAGVVQSPRYKIIEKKQPVAFWCNPISGHNTLYWYLQNLGQGPELLIRYENEEAVDDSQLPKDRFSAERLKGVDSTLKIQPAELGDSAVYLCASSLWGDGELFFGEGSRLTVL.

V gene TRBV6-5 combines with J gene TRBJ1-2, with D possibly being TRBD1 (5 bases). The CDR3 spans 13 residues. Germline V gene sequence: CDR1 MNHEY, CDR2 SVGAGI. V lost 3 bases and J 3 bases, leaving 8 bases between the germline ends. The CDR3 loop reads CASSYLGDYGYTF. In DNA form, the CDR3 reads TGTGCCAGCAGTTATTTAGGGGACTATGGCTACACCTTC.

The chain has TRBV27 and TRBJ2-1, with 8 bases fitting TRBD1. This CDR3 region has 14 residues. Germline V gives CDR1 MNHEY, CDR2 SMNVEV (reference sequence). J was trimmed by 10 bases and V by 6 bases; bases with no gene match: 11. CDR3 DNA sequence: TGTGCCAGCAGCCGGGACAGGCGTATACGGGAGCAGTTCTTC. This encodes CASSRDRRIREQFF.

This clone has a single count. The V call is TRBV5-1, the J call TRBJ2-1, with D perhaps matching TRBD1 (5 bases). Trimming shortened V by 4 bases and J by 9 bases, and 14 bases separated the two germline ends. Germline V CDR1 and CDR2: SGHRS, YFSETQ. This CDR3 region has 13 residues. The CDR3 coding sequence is TGCGCCAGCAGCCAACAGGTCTGGGGTGAGCAGTTCTTC. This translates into CASSQQVWGEQFF.

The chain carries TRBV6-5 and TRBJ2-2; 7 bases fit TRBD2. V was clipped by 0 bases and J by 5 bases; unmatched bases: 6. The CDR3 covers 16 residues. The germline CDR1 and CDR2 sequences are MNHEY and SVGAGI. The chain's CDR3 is CASSYSPWTRTGELFF. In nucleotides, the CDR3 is TGTGCCAGCAGTTACTCGCCTTGGACTAGAACCGGGGAGCTGTTTTTT.

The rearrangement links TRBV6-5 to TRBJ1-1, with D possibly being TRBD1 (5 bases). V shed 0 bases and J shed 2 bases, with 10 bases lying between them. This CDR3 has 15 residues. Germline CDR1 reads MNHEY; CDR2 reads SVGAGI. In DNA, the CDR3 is TGTGCCAGCAGTTACTCGGGGCAGGACAACACTGAAGCTTTCTTT. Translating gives CASSYSGQDNTEAFF.

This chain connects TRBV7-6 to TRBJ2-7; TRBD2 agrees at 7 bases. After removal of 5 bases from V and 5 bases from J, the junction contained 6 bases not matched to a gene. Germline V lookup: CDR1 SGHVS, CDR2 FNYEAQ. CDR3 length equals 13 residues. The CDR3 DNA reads TGTGCCAGCAGCCCCGGACTAGGGAACGAGCAGTACTTC. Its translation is CASSPGLGNEQYF.

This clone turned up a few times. The CDR3 sequence: CASRSPRDTYEQYF. The CDR3 nucleotides read TGTGCCAGCAGATCCCCCCGGGACACCTACGAGCAGTACTTC. The chain uses TRBV2 and TRBJ2-7, with D possibly being TRBD1 (6 bases). Between the trimmed V and J ends, which lost 6 bases and 2 bases, there was a span of 14 bases. CDR1 is SNHLY, CDR2 FYNNEI, per germline. The CDR3 runs 14 residues. Filled out from reference TRBV2 and TRBJ2-7, the complete variable domain reads EPEVTQTPSHQVTQMGQEVILRCVPISNHLYFYWYRQILGQKVEFLVSFYNNEISEKSEIFDDQFSVERPDGSNFTLKIRSTKLEDSAMYFCASRSPRDTYEQYFGPGTRLTVT.

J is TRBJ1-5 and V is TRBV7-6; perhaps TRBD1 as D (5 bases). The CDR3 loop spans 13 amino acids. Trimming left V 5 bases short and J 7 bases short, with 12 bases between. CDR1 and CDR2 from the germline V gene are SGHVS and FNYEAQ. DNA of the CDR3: TGTGCCAGCAGCCCTCAGGGTAACCAGCCCCAGCATTTT. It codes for CASSPQGNQPQHF.

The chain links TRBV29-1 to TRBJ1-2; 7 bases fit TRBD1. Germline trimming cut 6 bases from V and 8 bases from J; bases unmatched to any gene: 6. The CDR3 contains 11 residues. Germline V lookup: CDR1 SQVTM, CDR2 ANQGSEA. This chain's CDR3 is CSVVGTAGYTF. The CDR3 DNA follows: TGCAGCGTCGTCGGGACAGCCGGCTACACCTTC.

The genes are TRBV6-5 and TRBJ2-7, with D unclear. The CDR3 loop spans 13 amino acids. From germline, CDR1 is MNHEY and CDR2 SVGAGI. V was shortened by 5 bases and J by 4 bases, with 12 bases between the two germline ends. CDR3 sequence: CASSPTTDYEQYF. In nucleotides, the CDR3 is TGTGCCAGCAGTCCCACAACAGATTACGAGCAGTACTTC.

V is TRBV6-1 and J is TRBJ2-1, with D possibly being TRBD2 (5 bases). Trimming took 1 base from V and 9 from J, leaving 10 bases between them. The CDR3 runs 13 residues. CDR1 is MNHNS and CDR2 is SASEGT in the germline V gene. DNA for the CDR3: TGTGCCAGCAGTGAAGTCGGGAAGGGTGAGCAGTTCTTC. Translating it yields CASSEVGKGEQFF.

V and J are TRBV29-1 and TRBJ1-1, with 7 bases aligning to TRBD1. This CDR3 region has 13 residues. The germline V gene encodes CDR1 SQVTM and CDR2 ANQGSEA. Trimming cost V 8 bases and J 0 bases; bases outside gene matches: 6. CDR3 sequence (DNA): TGCAGCTCTAACAGGGGTATGAACACTGAAGCTTTCTTT. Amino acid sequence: CSSNRGMNTEAFF.

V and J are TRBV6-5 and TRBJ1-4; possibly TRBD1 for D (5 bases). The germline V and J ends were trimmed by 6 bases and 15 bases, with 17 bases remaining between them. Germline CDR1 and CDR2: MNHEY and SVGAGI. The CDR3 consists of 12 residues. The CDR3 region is CASRTMLGGVFF. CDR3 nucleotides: TGTGCCAGCAGGACAATGTTGGGGGGGGTGTTTTTT.

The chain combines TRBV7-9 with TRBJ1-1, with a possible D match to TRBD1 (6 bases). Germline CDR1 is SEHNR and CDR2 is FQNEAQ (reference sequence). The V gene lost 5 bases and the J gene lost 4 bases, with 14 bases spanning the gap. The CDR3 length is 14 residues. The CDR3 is CASSPEGVSTEAFF. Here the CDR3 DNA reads TGTGCCAGCAGCCCCGAGGGGGTATCCACTGAAGCTTTCTTT.